The following is a T cell receptor (beta chain) sequence with its context. The CDR3 is 14 residues long. The V segment lost 5 bases and the J segment 2 bases; nucleotides outside the gene matches: 3. Looked up from germline, CDR1 is LNHDA and CDR2 is SQIVND (reference sequence). Method: immunoSEQ multiplex PCR; TCRdb's copy keeps in-frame clones and lacks some. The sample contains about 240,000 clones, roughly 88% of which appear only once. This record belongs to a study of blood T cell repertoires in COVID-19. This TCR was recovered from a man older than 75 with acute or convalescent COVID-19. The rearrangement uses TRBV19 and TRBJ2-5; 9 bases agree with TRBD2. The specimen was peripheral blood. The DNA for the CDR3 is TGTGCCAGTAGTGTCCTAGCGGGACAAGAGACCCAGTACTTC. Translated: CASSVLAGQETQYF.